This entry describes one TCR beta chain. Its antigen is unknown. The entry originates in a study of T cells expressing NK-cell markers. Study results and caveats: Dominance of the CD3+CD56-NKG2C+ fraction by these clonotypes also held in several donors. Dominant NKG2C+ clonotypes made up about 1.0-7.5% of CD8+ T cells in about six donors.

Germline CDR1 SNHLY, CDR2 FYNNEI. The CDR3 runs to 14 residues. For each CDR3 protein, TCRdb gives one entry from its re-call of the 5' RACE reads, without DNA. The specimen's table records about 170,000 distinct CDR3 sequences. This TCR was recovered from a man aged 18 to 69 in good health. This chain joins TRBV2 and TRBJ2-3; TCRdb calls TRBD1, which cannot be checked without DNA. The sequenced sample consisted of blood T cells: a sorted CD56 or NKG2C T cell subset, CD4+ or CD8+ T cells, or bulk PBMC T cells (not recorded which). The CDR3 reads CASRETGVGDTQYF.